This paragraph covers one TCR beta chain sequence. Antigen: not known. The data belong to a study of beta chain features in type 1 diabetes. The isolated RNA, all of it, was reverse transcribed, so expressed TCRB transcripts were what got sequenced. Sequencing used immunoSEQ multiplex PCR; TCRdb keeps in-frame clones, though not all of them. The sample lists 150,000 to 200,000 clones, 50% to 70% occurring once. Notes on the study in general: Reduced insertions and increased deletions marked VDJ junctions in type 1 diabetes patients. Shorter TCRB CDR3s, moderately but significantly so, were found in Type 1 diabetes patients in all four CD4+ subsets. Naive, central memory and Treg TCRB repertoires appeared more alike in patients than in healthy donors. In patients and controls equally, PCR might favor templates that are shorter.

Trimming removed 3 bases at V and 0 bases at J, with 13 bases between. The germline gives CDR1 SQVTM, CDR2 ANQGSEA. This CDR3 is built from 15 residues. The sequence was obtained from a man aged 30 to 45 with type 1 diabetes. Sample: naive CD4+ T cells from blood. This chain joins TRBV29-1 and TRBJ2-3; perhaps TRBD2 as D (7 bases). The CDR3 nucleotides read TGCAGCGTTGAGGGAGGGACACAAAGCACAGATACGCAGTATTTT. Its translation: CSVEGGTQSTDTQYF.